One and the same sample provided the 15 T cell receptor beta chains below, sequenced in a study of metastatic and nonmetastatic thyroid tumors. With MiXCR, TCRdb called clones anew from the PCR reads. The table includes 15,000 to 20,000 clones, 29% detected once. Not a single patient had been given any form of treatment at any point before undergoing thyroid surgery. The specimen was tumor tissue. The receptors shown here come from a female donor with papillary thyroid cancer or a benign thyroid nodule (not recorded which). Some clones in this sample may be carry-over from other donors' samples.

The V gene is TRBV24-1, the J gene TRBJ2-3; the match to TRBD1 covers 10 bases. Per germline, CDR1 KGHDR and CDR2 SFDVKD. Losses at the gene ends were 0 bases for V and 7 bases for J; bases not matched to a gene: 3. The CDR3 loop spans 15 amino acids. CDR3 nucleotide sequence: TGTGCCACCAGTGATTTGGGACAGGGGGGATATACGCAGTATTTT. Translation gives CATSDLGQGGYTQYF.

The rearrangement joins TRBV5-1 to TRBJ2-3, with D unclear. Germline CDR1 is SGHRS and CDR2 is YFSETQ. The CDR3 sequence is 11 residues long. The V end lost 4 bases, the J end lost 2 bases, and 2 bases lay between the germline ends. The CDR3 reads CASSHTDTQYF. As DNA, the CDR3 is TGCGCCAGCAGCCACACAGATACGCAGTATTTT.

There are a few counts of this clone. Written as DNA, the CDR3 is TGTGCCAGCAAGTACGTAAACTCGGACTATGGCTACACCTTC. Amino acids: CASKYVNSDYGYTF. V usage is TRBV6-1 and J usage is TRBJ1-2; D gene ambiguous. The length of the CDR3 is 14 residues. With 7 bases removed from V and 3 bases from J, the gap between germline ends came to 15 bases. Germline lookup yields CDR1 MNHNS and CDR2 SASEGT.

CDR3 protein: CASSDPGQGSTEAFF. DNA for the CDR3: TGTGCCAGCAGTGACCCGGGACAGGGATCCACTGAAGCTTTCTTT. V gene TRBV6-1 combines with J gene TRBJ1-1, with 9 bases fitting TRBD1. The CDR3 is made up of 15 amino acids. Germline V gene lookup returns CDR1 MNHNS and CDR2 SASEGT. With V trimmed by 3 bases and J by 4 bases, 6 bases remained unmatched.

Sample share makes this clone medium-sized. V is TRBV7-8 and J is TRBJ1-1; D uncertain. Trimming pared 4 bases from V and 6 bases from J, leaving 12 bases between. The germline V gene has CDR1 SGHVS and CDR2 FQNEAQ. This CDR3 is 13 amino acids long. Here the CDR3 reads CASSSPNGPEAFF. The CDR3 DNA follows: TGTGCCAGCAGCTCGCCGAACGGCCCTGAAGCTTTCTTT.

There are a few counts of this clone. The chain carries TRBV19 and TRBJ2-1; D could derive from TRBD1 or TRBD2 (5 bases each). The V end was cut by 2 bases, the J end by 5 bases, with 13 bases between. Germline CDR1 reads LNHDA; CDR2 reads SQIVND (reference sequence). The CDR3 runs 15 residues. CDR3 residues: CASSIYAGTNNEQFF. CDR3 bases: TGTGCCAGTAGTATATATGCCGGGACGAACAATGAGCAGTTCTTC.

The chain employs TRBV6-1 and TRBJ2-7; 10 nucleotides align to TRBD2. In germline, CDR1 is MNHNS, CDR2 SASEGT. Losses at the gene ends were 4 bases for V and 0 bases for J; bases not matched to a gene: 12. The CDR3 covers 18 residues. The CDR3 nucleotides read TGTGCCAGCAGTGTTCTAGCGGGAGAGGTTATCGGCTCCTACGAGCAGTACTTC. It encodes CASSVLAGEVIGSYEQYF.

The rearrangement links TRBV6-2 or TRBV6-3 to TRBJ2-7, with D uncertain. The CDR3 spans 18 residues. The germline V gene has CDR1 MNHEY and CDR2 SVGEGT. Trimming removed 4 bases at V and 0 bases at J, with 22 bases between. In DNA, the CDR3 is TGTGCCAGCAGTTCTAACTCGCTGGCGGCGGTGGCCTCCTACGAGCAGTACTTC. This codes for CASSSNSLAAVASYEQYF.

This clone is a singleton in its sample. This rearrangement joins TRBV5-1 to TRBJ2-7, with D unresolved. Germline CDR1 is SGHRS and CDR2 is YFSETQ. The CDR3 extends over 12 amino acids. Trimming removed 2 bases at V and 3 bases at J, with 6 bases between. CDR3 sequence reads: CASSLNSYEQYF. The CDR3 bases are TGCGCCAGCAGCTTAAACAGCTACGAGCAGTACTTC.

This chain links TRBV5-1 with TRBJ2-7; D is undetermined. Germline CDR1 and CDR2: SGHRS and YFSETQ. V was shortened by 3 bases and J by 0 bases, with 1 base between the two germline ends. The CDR3 runs to 11 residues. CDR3 amino acids: CASSSSYEQYF. The CDR3 DNA follows: TGCGCCAGCAGCTCCTCCTACGAGCAGTACTTC.

This clone appeared a single time. The chain uses TRBV28 and TRBJ2-3, with 13 nucleotides matching TRBD2. The germline gives CDR1 MDHEN, CDR2 SYDVKM. V lost 5 bases, J lost 2 bases, and 10 bases stayed unmatched. The CDR3 spans 18 residues. Here the CDR3 reads CASSPQGLAGRFTDTQYF. CDR3 in DNA: TGTGCCAGCAGTCCCCAGGGACTAGCGGGAAGGTTCACAGATACGCAGTATTTT.

This chain uses TRBV5-1 with TRBJ1-1, with 7 bases aligning to TRBD1. This CDR3 has 14 amino acids. V lost 7 bases to trimming and J lost 1 base; unmatched junction nucleotides: 7. CDR1 SGHRS and CDR2 YFSETQ come from the germline V gene. CDR3 sequence (DNA): TGCGCCAGCCGTCCCGGGACAGAGAACACTGAAGCTTTCTTT. It codes for CASRPGTENTEAFF. The variable domain in full, completed from reference TRBV5-1 and TRBJ1-1, reads KAGVTQTPRYLIKTRGQQVTLSCSPISGHRSVSWYQQTPGQGLQFLFEYFSETQRNKGNFPGRFSGRQFSNSRSEMNVSTLELGDSALYLCASRPGTENTEAFFGQGTRLTVV.

There are many counts of this clone. The V and J genes are TRBV3-1 and TRBJ2-1, with 8 bases aligning to TRBD1. V shed 1 base, J shed 7 bases, and the junction held 9 bases outside the gene matches. Germline V lookup: CDR1 LGHDT, CDR2 YNNKEL (reference sequence). CDR3 length: 16 residues. The CDR3 reads CASSQASGGAGNEQFF. The CDR3 DNA is TGTGCCAGCAGCCAAGCGTCAGGGGGCGCGGGTAATGAGCAGTTCTTC.

In its sample, this clone was seen a few times. The chain recombines TRBV2 with TRBJ2-1, with D uncertain. Germline-derived CDR1 and CDR2 are SNHLY and FYNNEI. The CDR3 extends over 13 amino acids. V was pared by 7 bases and J by 2 bases, with 9 bases between. DNA for the CDR3: TGTGCCAGCACTCCCCAAGCCTACAATGAGCAGTTCTTC. Protein product: CASTPQAYNEQFF.

This clone has only a few counts. CDR3 amino acids: CASSYEAGGWNEQFF. In nucleotides, the CDR3 is TGTGCCAGCAGTTACGAGGCAGGGGGGTGGAATGAGCAGTTCTTC. The chain links TRBV6-7 to TRBJ2-1; the D gene is possibly TRBD1 (7 bases). TRBV6-7 is an open reading frame, and its role is uncertain. Trimming cost V 2 bases and J 7 bases, with 15 bases left between them. The CDR3 covers 15 residues.